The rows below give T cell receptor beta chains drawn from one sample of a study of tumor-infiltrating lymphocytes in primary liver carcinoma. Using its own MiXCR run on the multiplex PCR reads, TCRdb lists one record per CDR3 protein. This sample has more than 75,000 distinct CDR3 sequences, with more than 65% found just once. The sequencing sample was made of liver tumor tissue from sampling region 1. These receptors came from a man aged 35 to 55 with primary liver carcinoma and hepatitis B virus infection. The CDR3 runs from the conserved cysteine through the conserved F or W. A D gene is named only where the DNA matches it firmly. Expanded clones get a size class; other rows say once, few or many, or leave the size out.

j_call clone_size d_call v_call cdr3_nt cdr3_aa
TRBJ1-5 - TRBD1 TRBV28 TGTGCCAGCCACAGGGGGCGGGGAATCCCAGAATCTCAGCCCCAGAATTTT CASHRGRGIPESQPQNF
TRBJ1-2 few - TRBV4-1 TGCGCCAGCAGCCTCAGGGGCTATGGCTACACCTTC CASSLRGYGYTF
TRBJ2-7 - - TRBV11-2 TGTGCCAGCAGCCCGGGGGGCTACGAGTGGCACTTC CASSPGGYEWHF
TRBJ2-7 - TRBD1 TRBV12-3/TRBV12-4 TGTGCCAACAGTCAACAGGGGGCTGCCGAGCAATACTTC CANSQQGAAEQYF
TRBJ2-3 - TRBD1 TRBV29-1 TGCGACGGAGGGGACAGGGGGCTCACAGATACGCAGTATTTT CDGGDRGLTDTQYF
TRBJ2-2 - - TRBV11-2 TGTGCCAGCAGCTTCGCGGGGGCGGGAACCCGGGGGCTGTTTTTT CASSFAGAGTRGLFF
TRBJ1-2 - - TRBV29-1 TGCAGCGTTACAATAGGGGGGACGAGTGGCTACACCTTC CSVTIGGTSGYTF
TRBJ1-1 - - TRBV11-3 TGCGCCAGCAGCATCACAGGGAACACAGAAACTTTCTTT CASSITGNTETFF
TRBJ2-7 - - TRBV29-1 TGCAGCGTTGAATCCCGCAGGACTTGCGAGTCCTACGAGCAGTACTTC CSVESRRTCESYEQYF
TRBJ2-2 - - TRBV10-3 TGTGCCATCAGTTCCTTGCCCCAGGTGGACACCGGGGAGCTGTTTTTT CAISSLPQVDTGELFF
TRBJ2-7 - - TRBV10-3 TGTGCCATCATGAAGACAGAACCTTACGAGCAGTACTTC CAIMKTEPYEQYF
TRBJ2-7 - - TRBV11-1 TGTGCCAGCAGTTTAAGAACGCCCTACGAGCACTACTTC CASSLRTPYEHYF
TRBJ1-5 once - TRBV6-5 TGTGCCAGCAGTATGCCAAAGGGGAGTAATCAGCCCCAGCATTTT CASSMPKGSNQPQHF
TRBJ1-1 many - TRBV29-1 TGCAGCGTTGCGGCAGGGAACACTGAAGCTTTCTTT CSVAAGNTEAFF
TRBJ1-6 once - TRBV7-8 TGTCCCAGCAGCTTAGGTCCAGGGATCGATTCACCCCTCCACTTC CPSSLGPGIDSPLHF
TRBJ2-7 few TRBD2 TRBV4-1 TGCGCTAGCAGCCGGGACTACGACTACGAGCAGTACTTC CASSRDYDYEQYF
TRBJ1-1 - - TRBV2 TGTGCCAGCAGTGTTACACGTGTGAACACTGAAGCTTTCTTT CASSVTRVNTEAFF
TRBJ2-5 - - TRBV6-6 TGCGCCAGCGGGCAGGGGGCGGGAGAGATCCAGTACTTC CASGQGAGEIQYF
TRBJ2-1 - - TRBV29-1 TGCAGCGTTGTGGAGAACTTCCCCCACAATGAGCAGTTCTTC CSVVENFPHNEQFF
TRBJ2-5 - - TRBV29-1 TGCAGCGTTGAGGGACTCAACAAAGAGAGTCAGTACTTC CSVEGLNKESQYF
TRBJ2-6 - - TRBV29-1 TGCAGCGTGGTGATAGGGAGGGCCAACGTCCTGACTTTC CSVVIGRANVLTF
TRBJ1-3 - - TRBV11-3 TGTGCCAGCAGCTTCTCCACCATATATTTT CASSFSTIYF
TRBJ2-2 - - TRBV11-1 TGTGCCAGTAGTTTACTCCCTGGGCGCGACACCGGGGAGCCGTTTTTC CASSLLPGRDTGEPFF
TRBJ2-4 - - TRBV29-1 TGTAGCGTCTCACCGGGACGGGACATTCAGTACTTC CSVSPGRDIQYF
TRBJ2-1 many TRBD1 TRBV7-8 TGTGCCAGCAGCAGAAGGGACAGGGCATCCTACAATGAGCAGTTCTTC CASSRRDRASYNEQFF
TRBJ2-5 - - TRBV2 TGTGCGAGCGTCCCGGGGGAGACCCAGTACTTC CASVPGETQYF
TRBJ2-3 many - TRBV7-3 TGTGCCAGCAGCTTAAGCTCAGATACGCAGTATTTT CASSLSSDTQYF
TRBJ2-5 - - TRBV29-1 TGCAGCGTTTCCGGGGTCCTGCAGGGGGAGACCCAGTACTTC CSVSGVLQGETQYF
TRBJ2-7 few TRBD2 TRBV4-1 TGCGCCAGTAGCCATAATAGCGGGAGGACCTACGAGCAGTACTTC CASSHNSGRTYEQYF
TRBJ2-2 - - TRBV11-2 TGTACCAGCAGCTTAGGACTGGAAACCACCGGGGAGCCGTTTTTT CTSSLGLETTGEPFF
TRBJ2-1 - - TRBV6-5 TGTACCAGCAGTTACTTGGGGGCAGCGGATGAGCAGTTCTTC CTSSYLGAADEQFF
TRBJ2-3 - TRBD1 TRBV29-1 TGCAGCGTCGTCCCGGGACAGCCCACAGATATGCAGTATTTT CSVVPGQPTDMQYF
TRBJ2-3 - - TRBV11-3 TGTGCCAACAGCTGGGGTGAGGCATATACGCAATATTTT CANSWGEAYTQYF
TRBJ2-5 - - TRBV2 TGTGCCAGCGGCAGGTTTCAAGAGACCCGGTACTTC CASGRFQETRYF
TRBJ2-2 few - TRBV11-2 TGTGCCAGCAGCATCGACCACGGGGAACTGTTTTTT CASSIDHGELFF
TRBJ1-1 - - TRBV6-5 TGTGCCAGCAGTTACGGATGTAGTAACACCGAAGCTTTCTTT CASSYGCSNTEAFF
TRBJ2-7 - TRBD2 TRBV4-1 TGCGCCAGCAGCCAAGGTTTAGCGGGCACACTCTCCTACGAACAGTACTTC CASSQGLAGTLSYEQYF
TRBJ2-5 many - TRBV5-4 TGTGCCAGCAGCAGGGAGACCCAGTACTTC CASSRETQYF
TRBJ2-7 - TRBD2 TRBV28 TGTGCCAGCGATAGCGGGAGGTACGAACAGTACTTC CASDSGRYEQYF
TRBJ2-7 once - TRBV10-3 TGTACCATCAGTGGGCTATCGGACCACGAGCAGTACTTC CTISGLSDHEQYF
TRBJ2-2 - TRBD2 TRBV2 TGTGCCAGCAGTGAAACAGCGGGATGCGGCGGGGAGCTGTTTTTT CASSETAGCGGELFF
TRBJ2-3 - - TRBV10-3 TGTGCCAAGAACGGGAGATCAACAGATACGCAGTATTTT CAKNGRSTDTQYF
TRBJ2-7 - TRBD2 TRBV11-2 TGTGCCAGCAACTTATCTGTTGGACTAGCGGGAGGGGTGTACAAGCAGTACTTC CASNLSVGLAGGVYKQYF
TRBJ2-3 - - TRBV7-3 TGTACCAGCAGCTGGACATCTTATAGCACAGATACGCAGTATTTT CTSSWTSYSTDTQYF
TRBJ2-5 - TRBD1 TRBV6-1 TGTGCCAGCAACGTGACAGGGGGCAATGAGACCCAGTACTTC CASNVTGGNETQYF
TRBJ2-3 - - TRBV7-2 TGTGCCAGCAGCTTATCTGAAGGGGGCACAGATACGCAGTATTTT CASSLSEGGTDTQYF
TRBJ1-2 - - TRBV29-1 TGCAGCGCATGCGTACAAAATGGCTACACCTTC CSACVQNGYTF
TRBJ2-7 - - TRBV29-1 TGCAGTTTTGAAGATCCAGGGAGAGAGCAGTACTTC CSFEDPGREQYF
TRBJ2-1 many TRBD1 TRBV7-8 TGTGCCAGCGTGGGACAGGGCAGTGATGAGCAGTTCTTC CASVGQGSDEQFF
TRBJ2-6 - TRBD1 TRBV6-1 TGTGTCAGCAGCATCGGGACAGGGAGCTCTGGGGCCAATGTCCTGACCTTC CVSSIGTGSSGANVLTF
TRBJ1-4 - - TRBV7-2 TGTGTCAGCAGCCCGGTGGTTATGGGGGAAAAACTGTTTTTT CVSSPVVMGEKLFF